Shown below are 18 T cell receptor beta chains from a single sample sequenced in a study of PD-1 blockade in classical Hodgkin lymphoma. Profiled with immunoSEQ multiplex PCR; TCRdb holds only in-frame clones, not every one. The sample lists about 21,000 clones, 71% occurring once. The patients all showed relapse after autologous stem cell transplantation, while their brentuximab vedotin exposure varied. The sequencing here drew on peripheral blood mononuclear cells (PBMCs), taken at baseline. These receptors all stem from a human donor with classical Hodgkin lymphoma.

There are a few counts of this clone. J is TRBJ2-7 and V is TRBV28; D is perhaps TRBD1 or TRBD2 (5 bases each). CDR1 is MDHEN, CDR2 SYDVKM, per germline. Trimming shortened V by 8 bases and J by 4 bases, and 21 bases separated the two germline ends. The CDR3 consists of 15 residues. The CDR3 DNA sequence: TGTGCCAGCTCGGTGGGGCGGGCTGCGGTGTACGAGCAGTACGTC. It encodes CASSVGRAAVYEQYV.

The chain is built from TRBV7-2 and TRBJ1-5, with D hard to call. Germline values: CDR1 SGHTA, CDR2 FQGNSA. The CDR3 totals 13 residues. V shed 3 bases and J shed 1 base, with 4 bases lying between them. CDR3 in DNA: TGTGCCAGCAGCTTCCACAGCAATCAGCCCCAGCATTTT. It is translated as CASSFHSNQPQHF.

This chain uses TRBV4-3 with TRBJ2-7; D possibly corresponds to TRBD2 (6 bases). Germline values: CDR1 LGHNA, CDR2 YSLEER. Trimming removed 2 bases at V and 3 bases at J, with 14 bases between. CDR3 length: 15 residues. The CDR3 spells CASSQRDSSIYEQYF. The CDR3 DNA sequence: TGCGCCAGCAGCCAAAGGGACTCTAGTATCTACGAGCAGTACTTC.

Comment on this clone: The junction does not match germline at one end; this may be a read error. The CDR3 reads CASSQEAVAGGISYEQYF. CDR3 nucleotide sequence: TGCGCCAGCAGCCAAGAGGCGGTAGCGGGAGGGATATCCTACGAGCAGTACTTC. The chain combines TRBV5-4 with TRBJ2-7, with TRBD2 matching over 11 bases. There are 18 residues in the CDR3. In germline, CDR1 is SGHNT, CDR2 YYREEE (reference sequence).

This chain joins TRBV10-2 and TRBJ1-4; D gene uncertain. The CDR3 has 15 residues. The germline V and J ends were trimmed by 0 bases and 8 bases, with 13 bases remaining between them. The germline CDR1 and CDR2 sequences are WSHSY and SAAADI. This CDR3 is CASSESFTFGEKLFF. The CDR3 DNA is TGCGCCAGCAGTGAGTCGTTCACCTTTGGGGAAAAACTGTTTTTT.

The chain links TRBV19 to TRBJ1-2, with 8 bases aligning to TRBD1. Germline loops: CDR1 LNHDA, CDR2 SQIVND (reference sequence). V trimming: 5 bases; J trimming: 0 bases; junction bases outside the gene matches: 8. This CDR3 spans 16 amino acids. The CDR3 sequence: CASSSLGTGANYGYTF. CDR3 in DNA: TGTGCCAGTAGTTCCCTGGGGACAGGAGCTAACTATGGCTACACCTTC. The full variable domain, in which reference TRBV19 and TRBJ1-2 provide the parts outside the CDR3, is DGGITQSPKYLFRKEGQNVTLSCEQNLNHDAMYWYRQDPGQGLRLIYYSQIVNDFQKGDIAEGYSVSREKKESFPLTVTSAQKNPTAFYLCASSSLGTGANYGYTFGSGTRLTVV.

By frequency in the sample, this clone is medium-sized. The gene calls are TRBV9 and TRBJ1-2, with TRBD1 matching 9 bases. Germline V gene lookup returns CDR1 SGDLS and CDR2 YYNGEE. V shed 3 bases and J 3 bases; nucleotides not matched to a gene: 3. The CDR3 extends over 14 amino acids. CDR3 DNA sequence: TGTGCCAGCAGCGCCACAGGGGGCTACTATGGCTACACCTTC. Amino acids: CASSATGGYYGYTF.

This clone was counted a single time. The genes are TRBV28 and TRBJ1-1, with D possibly being TRBD1 (5 bases). V shed 5 bases and J shed 5 bases, with 9 bases lying between them. Germline values: CDR1 MDHEN, CDR2 SYDVKM. This CDR3 region has 12 residues. The CDR3 nucleotides are TGTGCCAGCAGTATTTGGGGGACTGAAGCTTTCTTT. This translates into CASSIWGTEAFF.

The chain is built from TRBV11-2 and TRBJ1-3; TRBD1 is a possible D gene (5 bases). From germline, CDR1 is SGHAT and CDR2 FQNNGV. CDR3 size: 15 residues. The germline V and J ends were trimmed by 4 bases and 4 bases, with 14 bases remaining between them. The CDR3 here is CASSSNSGPGNTIYF. CDR3 bases: TGTGCCAGCAGCTCGAACTCAGGGCCCGGAAACACCATATATTTT.

The sample holds a few counts of this clone. The V and J genes are TRBV9 and TRBJ2-1; D gene unclear. V shed 2 bases and J shed 2 bases, with 11 bases lying between them. The CDR3 contains 15 residues. CDR1 is SGDLS and CDR2 is YYNGEE in the germline V gene. In nucleotides, the CDR3 is TGTGCCAGCAGCGTGGGTGGGTGGACCTACAATGAGCAGTTCTTC. Translated: CASSVGGWTYNEQFF.

The CDR3 sequence is CASTTRAGSIGNNEQFF. CDR3 in DNA: TGTGCCAGTACGACCCGGGCCGGCTCGATTGGAAACAATGAGCAGTTCTTC. The rearrangement links TRBV19 to TRBJ2-1, with D unclear. In germline, CDR1 is LNHDA, CDR2 SQIVND (reference sequence). The ends were cut back, 7 bases at V and 5 bases at J, with 24 bases in the middle. This CDR3 has 17 amino acids.

This chain connects TRBV5-6 to TRBJ1-5; TRBD1 matches 8 bases. CDR1 SGHDT and CDR2 YYEEEE come from the germline V gene. V dropped 4 bases and J dropped 1; count of bases not matched to a gene: 4. This CDR3 region has 15 residues. CDR3 loop: CASSARQGSNQPQHF. CDR3 coding DNA: TGTGCCAGCAGCGCCCGACAGGGGAGCAATCAGCCCCAGCATTTT.

V usage is TRBV19 and J usage is TRBJ2-3, with 7 bases matching TRBD1. Losses at the gene ends were 3 bases for V and 6 bases for J; bases not matched to a gene: 6. The CDR3 has 14 amino acids. Germline V gene data show CDR1 as LNHDA and CDR2 as SQIVND (reference sequence). Here the CDR3 reads CASSIGTAGDTQYF. The CDR3 nucleotides read TGTGCCAGTAGTATCGGGACAGCCGGGGATACGCAGTATTTT.

This chain joins TRBV9 and TRBJ2-6; a possible D gene is TRBD1 (5 bases). This CDR3 is built from 17 residues. V lost 0 bases to trimming and J lost 1 base, with 11 bases between them. CDR1 and CDR2 from the germline V gene are SGDLS and YYNGEE. CDR3 sequence (DNA): TGTGCCAGCAGCGTAGTTCAGGGCCGTTCTGGGGCCAACGTCCTGACTTTC. The encoded protein is CASSVVQGRSGANVLTF. Full variable domain (missing parts from reference TRBV9 and TRBJ2-6): DSGVTQTPKHLITATGQRVTLRCSPRSGDLSVYWYQQSLDQGLQFLIQYYNGEERAKGNILERFSAQQFPDLHSELNLSSLELGDSALYFCASSVVQGRSGANVLTFGAGSRLTVL.

The chain uses TRBV7-2 and TRBJ1-5, with TRBD1 identical over 12 bases. The CDR3 is made up of 15 amino acids. V trimming: 5 bases; J trimming: 6 bases; junction bases outside the gene matches: 5. CDR1 SGHTA and CDR2 FQGNSA come from the germline V gene. CDR3 in amino acids: CASSPGTGGIQPQHF. In DNA form, the CDR3 reads TGTGCCAGCAGCCCAGGGACAGGGGGCATTCAGCCCCAGCATTTT.

V and J are TRBV19 and TRBJ1-1; 8 bases agree with TRBD1. V was clipped by 5 bases and J by 0 bases; unmatched bases: 8. Germline V lookup: CDR1 LNHDA, CDR2 SQIVND (reference sequence). This CDR3 contains 16 residues. Written as DNA, the CDR3 is TGTGCCAGTAGTGGACGACAGGGGTTCATGAACACTGAAGCTTTCTTT. It translates to CASSGRQGFMNTEAFF.

This clone was detected a few times. The chain uses TRBV9 and TRBJ1-3; TRBD1 matches at 7 bases. CDR1 is SGDLS, CDR2 YYNGEE, per germline. The CDR3 has 15 residues. V lost 4 bases, J lost 0 bases, and 4 bases stayed unmatched. This CDR3 reads CASSRDSSSGNTIYF. The CDR3 DNA is TGTGCCAGCAGCCGGGACAGCAGCTCTGGAAACACCATATATTTT.

In its sample, this clone ranks as medium-sized. The chain joins TRBV7-2 to TRBJ1-4, with 9 bases lining up with TRBD1. The CDR3 covers 14 residues. V trimming: 5 bases; J trimming: 5 bases; junction bases outside the gene matches: 3. Germline V gene data show CDR1 as SGHTA and CDR2 as FQGNSA. CDR3 region: CASSGDRVNEKLFF. The CDR3 region has the DNA TGTGCCAGCAGCGGGGACAGGGTGAATGAAAAACTGTTTTTT. The full variable domain, in which reference TRBV7-2 and TRBJ1-4 provide the parts outside the CDR3, is GAGVSQSPSNKVTEKGKDVELRCDPISGHTALYWYRQSLGQGLEFLIYFQGNSAPDKSGLPSDRFSAERTGGSVSTLTIQRTQQEDSAVYLCASSGDRVNEKLFFGSGTQLSVL.